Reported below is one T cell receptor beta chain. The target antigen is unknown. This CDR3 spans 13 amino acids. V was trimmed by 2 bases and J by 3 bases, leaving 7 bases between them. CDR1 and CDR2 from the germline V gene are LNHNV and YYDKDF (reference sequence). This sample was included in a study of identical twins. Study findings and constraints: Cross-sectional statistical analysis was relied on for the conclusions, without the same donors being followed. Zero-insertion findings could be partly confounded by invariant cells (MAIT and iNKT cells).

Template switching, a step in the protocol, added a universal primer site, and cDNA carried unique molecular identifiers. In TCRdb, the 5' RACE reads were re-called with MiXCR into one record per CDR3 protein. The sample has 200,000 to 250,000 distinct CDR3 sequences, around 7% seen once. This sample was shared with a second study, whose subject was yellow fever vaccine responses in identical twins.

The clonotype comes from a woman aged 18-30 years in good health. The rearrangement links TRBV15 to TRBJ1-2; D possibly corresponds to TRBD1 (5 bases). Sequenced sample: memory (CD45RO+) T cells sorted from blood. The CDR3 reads CATSRSRDYGYTF. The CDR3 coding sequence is TGTGCCACCAGCAGATCCAGGGACTATGGCTACACCTTC. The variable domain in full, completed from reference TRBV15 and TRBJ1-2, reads DAMVIQNPRYQVTQFGKPVTLSCSQTLNHNVMYWYQQKSSQAPKLLFHYYDKDFNNEADTPDNFQSRRPNTSFCFLDIRSPGLGDTAMYLCATSRSRDYGYTFGSGTRLTVV.